These T cell receptor beta chains were read from a single sample in a study of shared clonotypes between healthy human individuals. TCRdb keeps only in-frame clones here, not all; method: immunoSEQ multiplex PCR. The table has 2 million to 2.5 million clones, roughly 95% seen once. The specimen was naive CD4+ T cells sorted from blood. The origin of the receptors is a man aged 18 to 35 in good health. Each CDR3 is given with its conserved first and last residue. D genes are given only for firm matches. The listing skips clone size in some rows; elsewhere it reads once, few, many or a size class.

CDR3 protein | CDR3 DNA | D gene | clone size | J gene | V gene
CASSFEQVNTGELFF | TGTGCCAGCAGTTTCGAGCAGGTGAACACCGGGGAGCTGTTTTTT | - | once | TRBJ2-2 | TRBV27
CASSIAPSEKLFF | TGTGCCAGCAGCATAGCCCCTAGTGAAAAACTGTTTTTT | - | - | TRBJ1-4 | TRBV7-9
CASSLESGTYNEQFF | TGCGCCAGCAGCTTGGAGAGCGGGACCTACAATGAGCAGTTCTTC | TRBD2 | - | TRBJ2-1 | TRBV5-1
CASSAPGRRTYEQYF | TGTGCCAGCAGCGCGCCGGGACGGCGAACCTACGAGCAGTACTTC | - | - | TRBJ2-7 | TRBV5-4
CASSLRGQGNTDTQYF | TGTGCCAGCAGCTTAAGAGGACAGGGGAACACAGATACGCAGTATTTT | TRBD1 | - | TRBJ2-3 | TRBV11-2
CASSPSFGRGQPYPTNSPLHF | TGTGCCAGCTCGCCGAGTTTTGGTAGGGGACAGCCGTATCCAACCAATTCACCCCTCCACTTT | TRBD1 | - | TRBJ1-6 | TRBV27
CASSPPVGEQFF | TGTGCCAGCAGCCCCCCCGTCGGGGAGCAGTTCTTC | - | - | TRBJ2-1 | TRBV9
CASSQQGGNSPLHF | TGTGCCAGCAGCCAGCAGGGGGGTAATTCACCCCTCCACTTT | TRBD1 | - | TRBJ1-6 | TRBV5-6
CASSLGGRETYEQYF | TGCGCCAGCAGCTTGGGGGGACGGGAGACCTACGAGCAGTACTTC | - | once | TRBJ2-7 | TRBV5-1
CASSESSGRHEQYF | TGCGCCAGCAGTGAGTCTTCGGGGAGGCACGAGCAGTACTTC | - | - | TRBJ2-7 | TRBV10-1
CASSQDHLGVKTDTQYF | TGCGCCAGCAGCCAAGATCATTTAGGGGTTAAAACAGATACGCAGTATTTT | - | - | TRBJ2-3 | TRBV4-3
CAWSVAGTGEFF | TGTGCCTGGAGTGTAGCCGGGACAGGGGAGTTCTTC | TRBD1 | - | TRBJ2-1 | TRBV30
CASSRLQALSGNTIYF | TGTGCCAGCAGCCGCTTACAGGCTCTCTCTGGAAACACCATATATTTT | - | - | TRBJ1-3 | TRBV14
CASSGDSRSYNSPLHF | TGTGCCAGCAGTGGGGACAGCCGCTCCTATAATTCACCCCTCCACTTT | TRBD1 | - | TRBJ1-6 | TRBV6-1
CSVVVLAGGYNEQFF | TGCAGCGTTGTTGTACTAGCGGGAGGTTACAATGAGCAGTTCTTC | TRBD2 | - | TRBJ2-1 | TRBV29-1
CASTRDSGNTIYF | TGTGCCAGCACGAGAGACTCTGGAAACACCATATATTTT | - | - | TRBJ1-3 | TRBV11-1
CASSYSTQGNTEAFF | TGTGCCAGCAGTTACTCCACACAGGGTAACACTGAAGCTTTCTTT | - | - | TRBJ1-1 | TRBV6-5
CASSIGNTEAFF | TGTGCCAGTAGTATAGGGAACACTGAAGCTTTCTTT | - | - | TRBJ1-1 | TRBV19
CASSSGISSYNEQFF | TGTGCCAGTAGTTCGGGGATTAGCTCCTACAATGAGCAGTTCTTC | - | - | TRBJ2-1 | TRBV19
CASSPPWGDQPQHF | TGTGCCAGTAGCCCCCCTTGGGGAGATCAGCCCCAGCATTTT | - | - | TRBJ1-5 | TRBV19
CASSIDDRVGEQYF | TGTGCCAGTAGTATAGACGACAGGGTTGGCGAGCAGTACTTC | TRBD1 | - | TRBJ2-7 | TRBV19
CAWSFTEAFF | TGTGCCTGGAGTTTTACTGAAGCTTTCTTT | - | - | TRBJ1-1 | TRBV30
CASRLRDNSPLHF | TGTGCCAGTAGGCTCAGGGATAATTCACCCCTCCACTTT | - | - | TRBJ1-6 | TRBV19
CAISAGQGGDNEQFF | TGTGCCATCAGTGCCGGACAGGGGGGCGACAATGAGCAGTTCTTC | TRBD1 | - | TRBJ2-1 | TRBV10-3
CASSLSGLGETQYF | TGTGCCAGCAGCTTAAGCGGGTTGGGTGAGACCCAGTACTTC | - | - | TRBJ2-5 | TRBV11-2
CASSMVGNTEAFF | TGTGCCAGTAGTATGGTGGGGAACACTGAAGCTTTCTTT | - | - | TRBJ1-1 | TRBV19
CASSYSRDRNQPQHF | TGTGCCAGCAGTTACTCTCGGGACAGGAATCAGCCCCAGCATTTT | TRBD1 | - | TRBJ1-5 | TRBV6-5
CASSRVTGELFF | TGTGCCAGCAGCAGGGTCACCGGGGAGCTGTTTTTT | - | - | TRBJ2-2 | TRBV7-8
CASSLGGLAGNEQYF | TGTGCCAGCAGCTTGGGGGGGCTAGCGGGGAACGAGCAGTACTTC | TRBD2 | - | TRBJ2-7 | TRBV5-4
CAWSVVGRDLNEQFF | TGTGCCTGGAGTGTAGTAGGGCGGGATTTGAATGAGCAGTTCTTC | - | once | TRBJ2-1 | TRBV30
CASSQFLVLPSYEQYF | TGCGCCAGCAGCCAGTTTTTGGTCCTACCCTCCTACGAGCAGTACTTC | - | - | TRBJ2-7 | TRBV4-1
CASSPWTGDGNTIYF | TGTGCCAGCAGTCCGTGGACAGGGGATGGAAACACCATATATTTT | TRBD1 | - | TRBJ1-3 | TRBV28
CASSAGTRTGEREPRDTQYF | TGTGCCAGCAGCGCCGGGACCCGGACAGGTGAGCGGGAGCCCCGGGATACGCAGTATTTT | - | - | TRBJ2-3 | TRBV9
CASSEAPSGYEQYF | TGTGCCAGCAGTGAAGCCCCCAGCGGCTACGAGCAGTACTTC | - | - | TRBJ2-7 | TRBV6-1
CASSERLYTEAFF | TGTGCCAGCAGCGAAAGGCTCTACACTGAAGCTTTCTTT | - | - | TRBJ1-1 | TRBV9
CASSSRVAGSNEQFF | TGTGCCAGCAGCTCCCGGGTAGCGGGGTCGAATGAGCAGTTCTTC | TRBD2 | - | TRBJ2-1 | TRBV5-8
CASSFSVGAKNIQYF | TGTGCCAGCAGCTTCTCTGTAGGGGCCAAAAACATTCAGTACTTC | - | - | TRBJ2-4 | TRBV5-6
CASSAVGGRPSGNTIYF | TGTGCCAGCAGCGCCGTGGGGGGGCGACCCTCTGGAAACACCATATATTTT | - | - | TRBJ1-3 | TRBV7-6
CTSSQIPTPGQGHYGYTF | TGCACCAGCAGCCAAATCCCGACACCGGGACAGGGGCACTATGGCTACACCTTC | - | - | TRBJ1-2 | TRBV1
CASRDPKETQYF | TGTGCCAGCAGGGATCCGAAAGAGACCCAGTACTTC | - | - | TRBJ2-5 | TRBV2
CASRERELADSFPHGDTQYF | TGTGCCAGCAGAGAGCGGGAACTAGCGGACAGTTTCCCCCATGGAGATACGCAGTATTTT | TRBD2 | - | TRBJ2-3 | TRBV9
CASSQSGNSQPQHF | TGTGCCAGCAGCCAGTCGGGCAACTCTCAGCCCCAGCATTTT | - | - | TRBJ1-5 | TRBV25-1
CASSPLGDNSPLHF | TGTGCCAGCTCACCTCTCGGGGACAATTCACCCCTCCACTTT | - | - | TRBJ1-6 | TRBV18
CASSASGLTEAFF | TGTGCCAGCAGTGCGTCAGGGCTCACTGAAGCTTTCTTT | - | - | TRBJ1-1 | TRBV25-1
CASRDSARGRETQYF | TGTGCCAGCAGGGACTCGGCTCGAGGGCGGGAGACCCAGTACTTC | - | - | TRBJ2-5 | TRBV27
CASSLRLGADEQYF | TGTGCCAGCAGCTTACGACTGGGCGCCGACGAGCAGTACTTC | - | - | TRBJ2-7 | TRBV7-6
CASSYATGAYGYTF | TGTGCCAGCAGTTACGCAACAGGGGCCTATGGCTACACCTTC | TRBD1 | once | TRBJ1-2 | TRBV6-6